A single sample gave rise to the 4 T cell receptor beta chains below, sequenced in a study of T cell responses to AZD1222 COVID-19 vaccine (dated by TCRdb to the early 2020s). Libraries came from the immunoSEQ multiplex PCR assay. What TCRdb holds here is the immuneACCESS table cut down to in-frame rearrangements. Part of the clones is not present; checked against another copy, under half of the missing clones reflect an unresolved V gene, and the others are unexplained. The sample table records some 79,000 clones; about three quarters of these occur just once. About 46% of the sample lies in the top ten. The time point label corresponds to: about 28 days (+/-7) after the second vaccine dose. The sequences come from peripheral blood, collected 28 days after the second AZD1222 dose. The receptors originated from an adult who received the AZD1222 COVID-19 vaccine.

The rearrangement uses TRBV28 and TRBJ1-2, with 12 bases that match TRBD1. The CDR3 spans 16 residues. Germline V gene sequence: CDR1 MDHEN, CDR2 SYDVKM. With V trimmed by 5 bases and J by 6 bases, 10 bases remained unmatched. The CDR3 is CASSPGQGAVGDGYTF. The DNA for the CDR3 is TGTGCCAGCAGTCCGGGACAGGGGGCCGTCGGGGATGGCTACACCTTC.

The V and J genes are TRBV18 and TRBJ1-1, with no clear D. CDR3 length: 14 residues. Germline lookup yields CDR1 KGHSH and CDR2 LQKENI. The V and J ends lost 3 bases and 6 bases respectively, with 14 bases between them. The CDR3 nucleotides are TGTGCCAGCTCACCCCGGGAGAATAGCGCTGAAGCTTTCTTT. Translating gives CASSPRENSAEAFF.

The J gene is TRBJ1-1, the V gene TRBV5-4, with a tentative D call TRBD1 (6 bases). Deletions cut 2 bases from V and 6 bases from J, with 17 bases between. The CDR3 length is 15 residues. The germline gives CDR1 SGHNT, CDR2 YYREEE (reference sequence). The CDR3 nucleotides are TGTGCCAGCAGCTTACCCCTACAGGGTACGGCTGAAGCTTTCTTT. This sequence encodes CASSLPLQGTAEAFF.

The J gene is TRBJ2-3, the V gene TRBV18, with D maybe TRBD1 (7 bases). Trimming pared 3 bases from V and 6 bases from J, leaving 19 bases between. This CDR3 spans 16 amino acids. Germline V lookup: CDR1 KGHSH, CDR2 LQKENI. The CDR3 reads CASSPGGQRTWDTQYF. CDR3 bases: TGTGCCAGCTCACCCGGGGGACAGAGAACATGGGATACGCAGTATTTT.